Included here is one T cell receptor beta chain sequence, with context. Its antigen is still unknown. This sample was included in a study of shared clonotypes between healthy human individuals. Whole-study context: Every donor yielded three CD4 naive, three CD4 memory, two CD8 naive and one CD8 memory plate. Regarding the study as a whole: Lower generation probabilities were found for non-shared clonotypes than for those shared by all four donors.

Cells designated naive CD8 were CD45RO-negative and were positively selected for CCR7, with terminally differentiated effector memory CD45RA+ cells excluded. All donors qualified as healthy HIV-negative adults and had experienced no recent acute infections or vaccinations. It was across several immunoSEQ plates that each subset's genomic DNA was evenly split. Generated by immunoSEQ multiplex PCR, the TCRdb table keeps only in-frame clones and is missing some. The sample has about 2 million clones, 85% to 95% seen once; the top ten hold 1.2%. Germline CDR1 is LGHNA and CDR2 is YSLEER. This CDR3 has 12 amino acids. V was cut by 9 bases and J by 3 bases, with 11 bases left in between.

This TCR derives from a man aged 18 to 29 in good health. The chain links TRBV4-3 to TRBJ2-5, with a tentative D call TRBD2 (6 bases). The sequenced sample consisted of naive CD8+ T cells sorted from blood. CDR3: CASRGTEETQYF. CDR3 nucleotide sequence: TGCGCCAGTCGCGGGACGGAAGAGACCCAGTACTTC.